This T cell receptor (beta chain) was identified during a study of tumor and adjacent non-tumor tissue in lung cancer. For the study at large: The patients, approximately nine men and about 5 women, were about 31 to 76 with stage I to III disease. Findings and limits, study-wide: Compared with tumor, normal lung showed significantly lower TCR diversity. In normal lung, the top 100 clones were significantly more dominant than in tumor. Higher tumor TCR diversity was associated with shorter survival.

Comment on this clonotype: Its antigen is currently unknown. One junction end disagrees with the germline gene, perhaps due to a read error.

Looked up from germline, CDR1 is SGHAT and CDR2 is FQNNGV. The CDR3 is 18 residues long. The library came from three nested PCR rounds adapted from ARM-PCR protocols. TCRdb itself ran the multiplex PCR reads through MiXCR, one entry per CDR3 protein. This sample yields about 79,000 distinct CDR3 sequences, of which 72% are seen a single time; 8% to 10% belongs to the top ten. The template was RNA from unsorted bulk tissue. This chain uses TRBV11-2 with TRBJ2-1, with 7 bases that match TRBD2. Sequenced sample: lung tumor tissue. The TCR was taken from a woman in her thirties or forties with non-small cell lung cancer. The CDR3, as DNA: TGTGCCAGCGGCTTAGGGAGGCGGGGGTATTCCCCCTACAATGAACAATTCTTC. This translates into CASGLGRRGYSPYNEQFF.